The clone carrying this TCR beta chain was observed at least ten times. The data are from a study of molecular identifiers for immune sequencing clone quantification. TCRdb independently ran MiXCR on the PCR reads; one entry per CDR3 protein. This table has about 35,000 distinct CDR3 sequences, about 18% appearing once. The V segment lost 2 bases and the J segment 7 bases; nucleotides outside the gene matches: 6. The germline gives CDR1 MDHEN, CDR2 SYDVKM. The CDR3 has 15 residues. Input material: naive CD8+ T cells from blood, with Jurkat cell RNA spiked in. This sample's subset: FACS-sorted CD8+CD4-CCR7+CD45RA+ naive T cells. This sequence joins TRBV28 and TRBJ1-1, with 11 bases matching TRBD1. The TCR sequence derives from a human donor in good health. Some libraries in this study had Jurkat cell RNA spiked in. CDR3 sequence: CASSLRGGTGGEAFF. DNA for the CDR3: TGTGCCAGCAGTTTAAGGGGGGGGACAGGGGGTGAAGCTTTCTTT. Variable domain in full (rest from reference TRBV28 and TRBJ1-1): DVKVTQSSRYLVKRTGEKVFLECVQDMDHENMFWYRQDPGLGLRLIYFSYDVKMKEKGDIPEGYSVSREKKERFSLILESASTNQTSMYLCASSLRGGTGGEAFFGQGTRLTVV.